What follows describes a single T cell receptor (beta chain). This sample stems from a study of blood T cell repertoires in COVID-19. The CDR3 runs to 15 residues. J lost 2 bases, V lost 3 bases, and 6 bases had no gene match. Germline values: CDR1 GTSNPN, CDR2 SVGIG (reference sequence). Repertoires were generated with immunoSEQ multiplex PCR, while TCRdb's copy carries only in-frame clones and drops some. The sample has 220,000 or so clones, roughly 92% seen once. The V call is TRBV30, the J call TRBJ1-3, with 8 bases lining up with TRBD1. The sample consisted of peripheral blood. The receptor's source is a man in his fifties or sixties with COVID-19, enrolled during active disease. Written as DNA, the CDR3 is TGTGCCTGGAGCATTGCAGGGGGCGCTGGAAACACCATATATTTT. This translates into CAWSIAGGAGNTIYF. The full variable domain, completed using reference TRBV30 and TRBJ1-3, is SQTIHQWPATLVQPVGSPLSLECTVEGTSNPNLYWYRQAAGRGLQLLFYSVGIGQISSEVPQNLSASRPQDRQFILSSKKLLLSDSGFYLCAWSIAGGAGNTIYFGEGSWLTVV.